These T cell receptor beta chains were read from a single sample in a study of blood T cell repertoires in COVID-19. The repertoire was sequenced with immunoSEQ multiplex PCR; TCRdb's copy has only in-frame clones and lacks some. The sample has roughly 230,000 clones, about 85% seen once; the top ten hold around 1%. Sample: peripheral blood. The receptors here all came from a man aged 35-49 years with acute or convalescent COVID-19. The CDR3 runs from the conserved cysteine through the conserved F or W. The D gene is left open where the match is weak. Rows may omit the clone size; those that give it use once, few, many or a size class.

j_gene | d_gene | abundance | v_gene | CDR3aa | CDR3nt
TRBJ2-4 | . | . | TRBV3-1/TRBV3-2 | CASSRSEAKNIQYF | TGTGCCAGCAGCCGGTCAGAGGCTAAGAACATTCAGTACTTC
TRBJ2-1 | TRBD2 | . | TRBV5-1 | CASSFVTSGDPLLYNEQFF | TGCGCCAGCAGCTTTGTGACTAGCGGGGATCCCCTCTTATACAATGAGCAGTTCTTC
TRBJ1-1 | . | . | TRBV11-2 | CASSPRILNTEAFF | TGTGCCAGCAGCCCCAGGATCCTGAACACTGAAGCTTTCTTT
TRBJ1-4 | TRBD1 | . | TRBV27 | CASSSGQGARLGEKLFF | TGTGCCAGCAGTTCAGGACAGGGGGCGCGACTTGGTGAAAAACTGTTTTTT
TRBJ2-7 | TRBD1 | . | TRBV2 | CASTSGTGRSYEQYF | TGTGCCAGCACTTCAGGGACAGGGAGGTCCTACGAGCAGTACTTC
TRBJ1-3 | . | few | TRBV30 | CAWSVYGVGVGNTIYF | TGTGCCTGGAGTGTATATGGGGTAGGGGTTGGAAACACCATATATTTT
TRBJ1-5 | . | . | TRBV28 | CASSLSGQPQHF | TGTGCCAGCAGTTTATCGGGTCAGCCCCAGCATTTT
TRBJ2-1 | . | once | TRBV2 | CASSVASTISSYNEQFF | TGTGCCAGCAGTGTGGCCTCCACTATCAGCTCCTACAATGAGCAGTTCTTC
TRBJ2-7 | TRBD2 | . | TRBV28 | CARSPGGGGFASYEQYF | TGTGCCCGCAGCCCGGGGGGGGGCGGGTTTGCGTCCTACGAGCAGTACTTC
TRBJ2-5 | TRBD2 | . | TRBV3-1/TRBV3-2 | CASSTSGGTQETQYF | TGTGCCAGCAGCACTAGCGGGGGGACCCAAGAGACCCAGTACTTC
TRBJ1-5 | TRBD1 | . | TRBV7-3 | CASSLPGTARYSNQPQHF | TGTGCCAGCAGCTTACCGGGGACAGCCAGATATAGCAATCAGCCCCAGCATTTT
TRBJ1-1 | . | . | TRBV6-5 | CASSYSTGYTEVFF | TGTGCCAGCAGTTACTCGACGGGATACACTGAAGTTTTCTTT
TRBJ1-1 | . | . | TRBV5-4 | CASSTGVEGFHAEAFF | TGTGCCAGCAGCACCGGGGTCGAGGGATTCCACGCTGAAGCTTTCTTT
TRBJ1-1 | TRBD1 | many | TRBV29-1 | CSFIRDRNTEAFF | TGCAGCTTCATCCGGGACAGAAACACTGAAGCTTTCTTT
TRBJ1-1 | TRBD1 | . | TRBV25-1 | CASSEYDTGETEAFF | TGTGCCAGCAGTGAATACGATACAGGGGAGACTGAAGCTTTCTTT
TRBJ1-1 | . | . | TRBV28 | CASRQVYTEAFF | TGTGCCAGCAGACAGGTTTACACTGAAGCTTTCTTT
TRBJ1-1 | . | . | TRBV2 | CASSVLTEAFF | TGTGCCAGCAGTGTCCTCACTGAAGCTTTCTTT
TRBJ1-3 | TRBD1 | . | TRBV5-1 | CASSTGQGSGNTIYF | TGCGCCAGCAGCACGGGACAGGGCTCTGGAAACACCATATATTTT
TRBJ1-2 | . | . | TRBV6-1 | CASSEVSGVPYGYTF | TGTGCCAGCAGTGAAGTGTCCGGGGTACCGTATGGCTACACCTTC
TRBJ2-7 | . | . | TRBV28 | CASSLQKYEQYF | TGTGCCAGCAGTTTACAAAAATACGAGCAGTACTTC
TRBJ2-7 | TRBD1 | . | TRBV5-4 | CASSHRDRDYEQYF | TGTGCCAGCAGCCACCGGGACAGGGACTACGAGCAGTACTTC
TRBJ1-2 | TRBD1 | . | TRBV12-3/TRBV12-4 | CAIKGTDGYTF | TGTGCCATCAAAGGGACAGACGGCTACACCTTC
TRBJ2-1 | TRBD1 | . | TRBV7-3 | CASSSQGAGLINEQFF | TGTGCCAGCAGCTCGCAGGGGGCGGGTTTGATCAATGAGCAGTTCTTC
TRBJ1-5 | . | . | TRBV18 | CASSPGRDNQPQHF | TGTGCCAGCTCACCGGGCAGGGACAATCAGCCCCAGCATTTT
TRBJ2-7 | . | few | TRBV9 | CASSVDYGAYEQYF | TGTGCCAGCAGCGTAGACTATGGAGCCTACGAGCAGTACTTC
TRBJ2-3 | . | . | TRBV18 | CASSPGITDTQYF | TGTGCCAGCTCACCGGGCATCACAGATACGCAGTATTTT
TRBJ1-2 | . | . | TRBV5-8 | CASSLVRNYGYTF | TGTGCCAGCAGCTTGGTCCGGAACTATGGCTACACCTTC
TRBJ2-7 | TRBD1 | once | TRBV6-5 | CASRPNGQGWNEQYF | TGTGCCAGCAGGCCAAACGGACAGGGCTGGAACGAGCAGTACTTC
TRBJ2-2 | TRBD1 | . | TRBV18 | CASSLYGTGFSNTGELFF | TGTGCCAGCTCGCTATACGGGACAGGCTTTAGTAACACCGGGGAGCTGTTTTTT
TRBJ2-7 | TRBD2 | . | TRBV19 | CASSPILAIYSYEQYF | TGTGCCAGTAGTCCGATACTAGCGATATACTCCTACGAGCAGTACTTC
TRBJ2-1 | . | . | TRBV2 | CASGLYNEQFF | TGTGCCAGCGGACTTTACAATGAGCAGTTCTTC
TRBJ2-3 | . | . | TRBV5-1 | CASSFAGGGTDTQYF | TGCGCCAGCAGCTTTGCCGGCGGGGGCACAGATACGCAGTATTTT
TRBJ1-4 | TRBD1 | . | TRBV5-4 | CASSQDRGTNEKLFF | TGTGCCAGCAGCCAGGACAGGGGAACTAATGAAAAACTGTTTTTT
TRBJ2-7 | TRBD1 | . | TRBV6-6 | CASSAPGQGGEQYF | TGTGCCAGCAGTGCTCCCGGACAGGGGGGCGAGCAGTACTTC
TRBJ2-2 | TRBD2 | . | TRBV3-1/TRBV3-2 | CASSKREGSGELFF | TGTGCCAGCAGTAAACGGGAGGGCTCTGGGGAGCTGTTTTTT
TRBJ2-1 | . | . | TRBV5-4 | CASSSLNEQFF | TGTGCCAGCAGCTCACTCAATGAGCAGTTCTTC
TRBJ1-3 | . | few | TRBV7-2 | CASIDTGDTIYF | TGTGCCAGCATCGATACCGGGGACACCATATATTTT